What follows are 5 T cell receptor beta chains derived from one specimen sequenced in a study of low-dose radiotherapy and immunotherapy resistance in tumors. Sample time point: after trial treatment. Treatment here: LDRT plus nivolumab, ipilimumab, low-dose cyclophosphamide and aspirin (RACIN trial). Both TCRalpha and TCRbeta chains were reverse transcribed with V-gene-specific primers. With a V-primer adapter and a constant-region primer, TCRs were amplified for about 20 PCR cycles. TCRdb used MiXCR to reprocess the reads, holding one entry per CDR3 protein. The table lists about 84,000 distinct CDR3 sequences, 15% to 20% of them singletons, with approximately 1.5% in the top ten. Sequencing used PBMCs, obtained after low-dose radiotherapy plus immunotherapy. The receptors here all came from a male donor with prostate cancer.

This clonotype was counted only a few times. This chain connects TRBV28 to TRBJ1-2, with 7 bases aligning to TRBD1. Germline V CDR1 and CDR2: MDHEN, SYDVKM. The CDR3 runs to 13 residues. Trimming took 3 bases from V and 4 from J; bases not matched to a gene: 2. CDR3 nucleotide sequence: TGTGCCAGCAGTTTTCAGGGGGGCTATGGCTACACCTTC. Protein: CASSFQGGYGYTF.

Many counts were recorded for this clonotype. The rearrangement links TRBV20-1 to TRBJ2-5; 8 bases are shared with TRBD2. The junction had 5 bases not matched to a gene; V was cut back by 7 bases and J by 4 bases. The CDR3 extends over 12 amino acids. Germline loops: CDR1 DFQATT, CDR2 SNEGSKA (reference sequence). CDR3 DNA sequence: TGCAGTGTATGGCTAGCGGGAGAGACCCAGTACTTC. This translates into CSVWLAGETQYF.

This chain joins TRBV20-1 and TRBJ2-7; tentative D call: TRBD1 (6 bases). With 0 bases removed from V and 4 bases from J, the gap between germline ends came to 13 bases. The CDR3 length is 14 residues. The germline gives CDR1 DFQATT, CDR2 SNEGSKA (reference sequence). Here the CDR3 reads CSARDPLRGYEQYF. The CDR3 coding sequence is TGCAGTGCTAGAGATCCCCTCAGGGGTTACGAGCAGTACTTC.

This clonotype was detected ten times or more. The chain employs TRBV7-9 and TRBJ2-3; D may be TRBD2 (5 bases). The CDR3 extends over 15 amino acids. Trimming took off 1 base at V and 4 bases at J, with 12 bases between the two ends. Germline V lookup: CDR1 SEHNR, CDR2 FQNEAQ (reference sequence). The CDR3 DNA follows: TGTGCCAGCAGCTTAGGGGGTATTAGCGCAGATACGCAGTATTTT. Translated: CASSLGGISADTQYF.

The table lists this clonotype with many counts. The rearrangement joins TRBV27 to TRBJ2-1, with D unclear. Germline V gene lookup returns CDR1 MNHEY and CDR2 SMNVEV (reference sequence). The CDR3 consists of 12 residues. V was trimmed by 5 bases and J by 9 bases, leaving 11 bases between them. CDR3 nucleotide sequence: TGTGCCAGCAGTCGCCCGCCTGGTGAGCAGTTCTTC. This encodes CASSRPPGEQFF.